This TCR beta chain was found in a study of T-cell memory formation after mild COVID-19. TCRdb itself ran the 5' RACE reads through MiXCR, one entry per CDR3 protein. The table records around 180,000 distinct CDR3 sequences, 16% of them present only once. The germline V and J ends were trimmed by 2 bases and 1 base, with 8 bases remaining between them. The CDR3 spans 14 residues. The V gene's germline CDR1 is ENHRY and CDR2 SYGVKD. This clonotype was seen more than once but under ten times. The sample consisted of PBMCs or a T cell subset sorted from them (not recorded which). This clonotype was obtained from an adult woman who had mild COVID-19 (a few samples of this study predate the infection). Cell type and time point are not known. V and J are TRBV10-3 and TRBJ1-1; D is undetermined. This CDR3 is CAISEAGWNTEAFF. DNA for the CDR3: TGTGCCATCAGTGAGGCAGGCTGGAACACTGAAGCTTTCTTT.